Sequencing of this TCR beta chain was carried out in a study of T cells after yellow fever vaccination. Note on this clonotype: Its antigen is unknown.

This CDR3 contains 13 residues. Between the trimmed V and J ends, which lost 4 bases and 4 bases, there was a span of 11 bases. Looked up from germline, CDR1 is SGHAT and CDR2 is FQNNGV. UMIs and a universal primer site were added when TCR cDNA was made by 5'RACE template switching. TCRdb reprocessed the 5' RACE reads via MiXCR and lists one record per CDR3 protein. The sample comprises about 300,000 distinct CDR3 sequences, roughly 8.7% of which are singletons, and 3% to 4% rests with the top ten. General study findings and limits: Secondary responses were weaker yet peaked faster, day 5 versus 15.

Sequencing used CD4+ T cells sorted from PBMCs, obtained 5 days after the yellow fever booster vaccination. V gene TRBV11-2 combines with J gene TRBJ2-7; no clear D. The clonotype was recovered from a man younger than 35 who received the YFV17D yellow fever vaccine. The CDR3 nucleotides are TGTGCCAGCAGCTCCCTCATGACATACGAGCAGTACTTC. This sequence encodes CASSSLMTYEQYF.